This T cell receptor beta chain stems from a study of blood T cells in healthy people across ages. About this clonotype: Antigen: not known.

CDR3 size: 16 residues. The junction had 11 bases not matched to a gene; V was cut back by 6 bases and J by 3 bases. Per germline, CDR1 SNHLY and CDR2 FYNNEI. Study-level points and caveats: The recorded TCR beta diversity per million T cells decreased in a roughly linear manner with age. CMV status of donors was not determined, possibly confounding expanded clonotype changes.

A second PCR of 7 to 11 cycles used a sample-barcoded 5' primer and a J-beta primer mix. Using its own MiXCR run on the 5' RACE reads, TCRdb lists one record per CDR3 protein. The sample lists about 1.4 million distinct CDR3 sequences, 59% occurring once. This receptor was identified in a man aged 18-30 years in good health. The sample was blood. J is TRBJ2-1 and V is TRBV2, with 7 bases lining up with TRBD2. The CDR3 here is CASSPALAVVYNEQFF. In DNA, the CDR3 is TGTGCCAGCAGCCCGGCGCTAGCGGTGGTCTACAATGAGCAGTTCTTC.